These 10 T cell receptor beta chains originate from one sample sequenced in a study of molecular identifiers for immune sequencing clone quantification (dated by TCRdb to about 2018). The library relied on PCR. This sample was sequenced with a NextSeq 500. TCRdb passed the public sequencing reads through fastp at Q25 and MiXCR, retaining productive beta sequences. Each entry merges the rows of one CDR3 protein and shows their most common DNA and genes. This sample gives about 98,000 distinct CDR3 sequences in total; 35% of them show up just once. Less than 10% of the sample is in the top ten clones. What was sequenced was naive CD8+ T cells from blood, with Jurkat cell RNA spiked in. This specimen's cell subset or site label, per the study, means: FACS-sorted CD8+CD4-CCR7+CD45RA+ naive T cells. These receptors all come from a human donor in good health. Some libraries in this study had Jurkat cell RNA spiked in.

A single count supports this clonotype. This may arise from a read error, as a much more abundant clone is one base away. This CDR3 reads CASRIPVTATQYF. The CDR3 DNA is TGTGCCAGCAGGATACCCGTCACAGCTACGCAGTATTTT. The chain carries TRBV7-9 and TRBJ2-3; D call uncertain. Germline V CDR1 and CDR2: SEHNR, FQNEAQ (reference sequence). CDR3 length: 13 amino acids.

This clonotype was counted between two and nine times. This chain links TRBV7-2 with TRBJ2-7; D remains ambiguous. Trimming cost V 2 bases and J 3 bases, with 5 bases left between them. The length of the CDR3 is 12 residues. CDR1 and CDR2 from the germline V gene are SGHTA and FQGNSA. The CDR3: CASSLNNYEQYF. DNA for the CDR3: TGTGCCAGCAGCTTAAACAACTACGAGCAGTACTTC.

This clonotype was counted a few times. J is TRBJ2-7 and V is TRBV4-3, with D perhaps being TRBD1 or TRBD2 (5 bases each). The CDR3 contains 13 residues. V lost 1 base, J lost 5 bases, and 9 bases lay in between. Germline CDR1 is LGHNA and CDR2 is YSLEER. CDR3 bases: TGCGCCAGCAGCCAAGTGTTGGGGGACGAGCAGTACTTC. This codes for CASSQVLGDEQYF.

This sequence joins TRBV27 and TRBJ1-2; no clear D gene. V was shortened by 5 bases and J by 3 bases, with 13 bases between the two germline ends. Germline lookup yields CDR1 MNHEY and CDR2 SMNVEV (reference sequence). There are 14 residues in the CDR3. The CDR3 sequence is CASSTLPGDYGYTF. The CDR3 nucleotides are TGTGCCAGCAGTACCCTACCCGGGGACTATGGCTACACCTTC.

The table lists this clonotype with a few counts. V usage is TRBV4-2 and J usage is TRBJ2-3, with TRBD1 as a possible D gene (5 bases). The CDR3 has 13 residues. Per the germline V gene, CDR1 is LGHNA and CDR2 is YNFKEQ. Between the trimmed V and J ends, which lost 4 bases and 1 base, there was a span of 6 bases. CDR3 sequence reads: CASSRGGTDTQYF. The CDR3 coding sequence is TGTGCCAGCAGCCGGGGCGGCACAGATACGCAGTATTTT.

This clonotype was found many times. J is TRBJ2-7 and V is TRBV29-1, with 7 bases identical to TRBD1. Germline lookup yields CDR1 SQVTM and CDR2 ANQGSEA. The CDR3 length is 12 residues. Trimming at V came to 3 bases and at J to 2 bases, leaving 1 base not matched to a gene. CDR3 DNA sequence: TGCAGCGTTGAGGGGACAGCCTACGAGCAGTACTTC. As protein: CSVEGTAYEQYF.

A remark on this clonotype: A read error may explain this, as a much larger clone is one base away. The chain has TRBV2 and TRBJ2-5; the D gene is possibly TRBD2 (6 bases). Looked up from germline, CDR1 is SNHLY and CDR2 is FYNNEI. The CDR3 loop spans 12 amino acids. Deletions cut 10 bases from V and 1 base from J, with 10 bases between. The CDR3 DNA sequence: TGTGCCATTAGGGACTCCCAAGAGACCCAGTACTTC. Residues: CAIRDSQETQYF. Full variable domain (missing parts from reference TRBV2 and TRBJ2-5): EPEVTQTPSHQVTQMGQEVILRCVPISNHLYFYWYRQILGQKVEFLVSFYNNEISEKSEIFDDQFSVERPDGSNFTLKIRSTKLEDSAMYFCAIRDSQETQYFGPGTRLLVL.

The rearrangement joins TRBV13 to TRBJ2-7, with unresolved D. V was trimmed by 5 bases and J by 1 base, leaving 12 bases between them. There are 14 residues in the CDR3. Germline values: CDR1 PRHDT, CDR2 FYEKMQ (reference sequence). CDR3: CASSPIAGSYEQYF. Written as DNA, the CDR3 is TGTGCCAGCAGCCCGATAGCCGGATCCTACGAGCAGTACTTC.

The chain employs TRBV20-1 and TRBJ2-7; D call uncertain. The CDR3 covers 10 residues. V was shortened by 5 bases and J by 7 bases, with 9 bases between the two germline ends. CDR1 and CDR2 (germline): DFQATT, SNEGSKA (reference sequence). The CDR3: CSAPWGEQYF. As DNA, the CDR3 is TGCAGTGCTCCTTGGGGTGAGCAGTACTTC.

On this clonotype: A much more abundant neighbour one base away suggests this may be a read error. The chain is built from TRBV2 and TRBJ1-5, with D possibly matching TRBD1 (6 bases). Trimming pared 8 bases from V and 3 bases from J, leaving 8 bases between. This CDR3 contains 12 residues. Germline V gene lookup returns CDR1 SNHLY and CDR2 FYNNEI. The CDR3 loop is CASGQNNQPQHF. CDR3 bases: TGTGCCAGCGGACAGAACAATCAGCCCCAGCATTTT.